In this sample, the clone carrying this TCR beta chain turned up a few times. This CDR3 has 13 amino acids. The V gene lost 5 bases and the J gene lost 6 bases, with 10 bases spanning the gap. The V gene's germline CDR1 is SGHTA and CDR2 FQGNSA. TCRdb reprocessed the RT-PCR reads via MiXCR and lists one record per CDR3 protein. The table lists hundreds of thousands of distinct CDR3 sequences, around 14% of them singletons. The sequencing sample was made of memory CD4+ T cells from blood. This rearrangement joins TRBV7-2 to TRBJ2-2; unclear D gene. The sequence came from a female donor in good health, serving as a healthy control. The CDR3 DNA reads TGTGCCAGCAGCCACTACCCGCCCGGGGAGCTGTTTTTT. Translated: CASSHYPPGELFF. The complete variable domain, with remaining parts taken from reference TRBV7-2 and TRBJ2-2, reads GAGVSQSPSNKVTEKGKDVELRCDPISGHTALYWYRQSLGQGLEFLIYFQGNSAPDKSGLPSDRFSAERTGGSVSTLTIQRTQQEDSAVYLCASSHYPPGELFFGEGSRLTVL.